This T cell receptor beta chain was recorded in a study of blood T cell repertoires in COVID-19. Looking at the study overall: From the United States, Italy and Spain came samples of acute and convalescent COVID-19. The analysed material was cDNA or gDNA that came from T cells, B-cell-depleted T cells, or PBMCs.

This clone was seen just once. Source study methods: By means of reference gene primer amplification, nucleated cell counts were estimated. Using immunoSEQ multiplex PCR, the repertoire was profiled, and TCRdb retains in-frame clones only, with some absent. The V and J calls and the clone size are those of that table, but D and trimming were determined from the DNA. This table holds about 210,000 clones, 70% to 90% found once. Germline assignment: CDR1 SGHKS and CDR2 YYEKEE (reference sequence). The CDR3 has 17 residues. Germline trimming cut 4 bases from V and 2 bases from J; bases unmatched to any gene: 12.

Sequencing used peripheral blood. This TCR was sampled from a man between 18 and 35 years old with active or convalescent COVID-19. The chain has TRBV5-5 and TRBJ2-3; 8 bases are a match to TRBD2. The DNA of the CDR3 is TGTGCCAGCAGCATTCCACTAGCGGCAACGAACACAGATACGCAGTATTTT. Its protein product is CASSIPLAATNTDTQYF.